Listed below are T cell receptor beta chains from one sample, sequenced in a study of CD8 T cells in ankylosing spondylitis. TCRdb reprocessed the 5' RACE reads with MiXCR, giving one entry per CDR3 protein. Here the sample spans 150,000 to 200,000 distinct CDR3 sequences, about a sixth being singletons. The specimen sequenced was blood, either unsorted or a sorted T cell fraction (not recorded which). The receptors here all came from a male donor with ankylosing spondylitis or in good health (not recorded which). The CDR3 runs from the conserved cysteine through the conserved F or W. Each record gives: V gene, J gene, D gene, clone size, CDR3 protein, CDR3 DNA. D genes are given only for firm matches. Clone size is not always given. Where it is, it says once, few, many or a class for expanded clones.

TRBV11-2	TRBJ2-1	TRBD2	few	CASSLETSGRQFF	TGTGCCAGCAGCTTAGAGACTAGCGGGAGACAGTTCTTC
TRBV10-3	TRBJ2-2	TRBD2	-	CAIRGGVENTGELFF	TGTGCCATCCGGGGGGGAGTGGAGAACACCGGGGAGCTGTTTTTT
TRBV6-5	TRBJ1-2	-	few	CASSRDYTGYTF	TGTGCCAGCAGTCGAGACTATACGGGCTACACCTTC
TRBV7-2	TRBJ2-1	TRBD2	few	CASSFWTSGRYNEQFF	TGTGCCAGCAGCTTCTGGACTAGCGGGAGATATAATGAGCAGTTCTTC
TRBV29-1	TRBJ2-1	-	many	CSVEDPYEGSSYNEQFF	TGCAGCGTTGAAGATCCGTATGAGGGGAGCTCCTACAATGAGCAGTTCTTC
TRBV7-2	TRBJ2-2	-	few	CASSLDGNVLSGELFF	TGTGCCAGCAGCTTAGACGGGAACGTTTTGTCCGGGGAGCTGTTTTTT
TRBV10-3	TRBJ2-1	TRBD2	many	CASAEGSLAGGNEQFF	TGTGCCTCGGCGGAGGGGTCACTAGCGGGAGGCAATGAGCAGTTCTTC
TRBV7-9	TRBJ2-7	TRBD2	-	CASNPAGVHEQYF	TGTGCCAGCAACCCAGCGGGAGTCCACGAGCAGTACTTC
TRBV6-6	TRBJ2-7	-	many	CASSGFGGNEQYF	TGTGCCAGCAGTGGGTTTGGGGGGAACGAGCAGTACTTC
TRBV7-9	TRBJ1-2	-	-	CASSSAATWTANYGYTF	TGTGCCAGCAGCTCTGCGGCGACCTGGACAGCTAACTATGGCTACACCTTC
TRBV3-1	TRBJ2-1	-	many	CASSQDRGQRNEQFF	TGTGCCAGCAGCCAAGATCGGGGACAACGTAATGAGCAGTTCTTC
TRBV29-1	TRBJ2-7	-	-	CSVEFRGDDEQYF	TGCAGCGTTGAATTCAGGGGAGACGACGAGCAGTACTTC
TRBV5-1	TRBJ2-3	TRBD2	-	CASSPEGAGADTQYF	TGCGCCAGCAGTCCCGAAGGAGCGGGAGCAGATACGCAGTATTTT
TRBV6-2/TRBV6-3	TRBJ2-1	-	-	CASRGGGRDEQFF	TGTGCCAGCAGGGGAGGTGGTCGCGATGAGCAGTTCTTC
TRBV12-3/TRBV12-4	TRBJ2-1	TRBD1	few	CASSFRQGNEQFF	TGTGCCAGCAGTTTTCGACAGGGAAATGAGCAGTTCTTC
TRBV28	TRBJ2-3	TRBD2	-	CASSPFSGSGRGSTDTQYF	TGTGCCAGCAGTCCTTTTTCTGGTAGCGGGAGGGGAAGCACAGATACGCAGTATTTT
TRBV28	TRBJ2-2	TRBD1	many	CASSPGTGFPGELFF	TGTGCCAGCAGTCCCGGGACAGGGTTTCCCGGGGAGCTGTTTTTT
TRBV5-1	TRBJ1-1	-	many	CASSLLRMNTEAFF	TGCGCCAGCAGCTTGTTGCGGATGAACACTGAAGCTTTCTTT
TRBV25-1	TRBJ2-3	-	-	CASRLGMGDTQYF	TGTGCCAGCCGACTGGGGATGGGAGATACGCAGTATTTT
TRBV5-1	TRBJ2-2	-	many	CASSPLDTGELFF	TGCGCCAGCAGCCCTTTGGACACCGGGGAGCTGTTTTTT
TRBV5-1	TRBJ2-5	TRBD1	many	CASSLTGGETQYF	TGCGCCAGCAGCTTGACAGGGGGAGAGACCCAGTACTTC
TRBV5-1	TRBJ2-1	-	many	CASSLEIGIAEQFF	TGCGCCAGCAGCTTGGAGATAGGTATCGCTGAGCAGTTCTTC
TRBV30	TRBJ2-7	-	few	CAWSNIGYEQYF	TGTGCCTGGAGTAATATCGGCTACGAGCAGTACTTC
TRBV19	TRBJ1-5	-	many	CASTTGYQRSNQPQHF	TGTGCCAGTACCACCGGGTACCAAAGGAGCAATCAGCCCCAGCATTTT
TRBV20-1	TRBJ1-1	-	many	CSATQTRQNTEAFF	TGCAGTGCTACCCAGACAAGGCAGAACACTGAAGCTTTCTTT
TRBV19	TRBJ2-7	-	few	CASSDRNEQYF	TGTGCCAGTAGTGACAGGAACGAGCAGTACTTC
TRBV5-1	TRBJ1-1	-	many	CASSQGRPRTEAFF	TGCGCCAGCAGCCAGGGACGGCCGAGGACTGAAGCTTTCTTT
TRBV10-3	TRBJ2-3	TRBD2	many	CAIRSGRAEDTQYF	TGTGCCATCCGAAGCGGGAGGGCCGAAGATACGCAGTATTTT
TRBV29-1	TRBJ1-2	-	many	CSAAIRRARGYTF	TGCAGCGCCGCAATACGGAGGGCCCGTGGCTACACCTTC
TRBV7-6	TRBJ2-7	-	-	CASSWGPAYEQYF	TGTGCCAGCAGCTGGGGCCCGGCCTACGAGCAGTACTTC
TRBV20-1	TRBJ2-2	-	few	CSARRTSTGELFF	TGCAGTGCTAGGAGAACTTCCACCGGGGAGCTGTTTTTT
TRBV7-9	TRBJ1-4	TRBD1	few	CASSSGQGSEKLFF	TGTGCCAGCAGCTCTGGACAGGGCTCCGAAAAACTGTTTTTT
TRBV5-1	TRBJ1-5	TRBD1	-	CASSPGDSLNQPQHF	TGCGCCAGCAGCCCTGGGGACAGCCTCAATCAGCCCCAGCATTTT
TRBV7-2	TRBJ2-5	-	-	CASSLVARETQYF	TGTGCCAGCAGCTTAGTTGCCCGCGAGACCCAGTACTTC
TRBV9	TRBJ2-1	TRBD2	many	CASSVESGGLGISEQFF	TGTGCCAGCAGCGTAGAAAGTGGGGGACTAGGAATCTCTGAGCAGTTCTTC
TRBV28	TRBJ2-5	-	few	CASSSPETQYF	TGTGCCAGCAGTTCCCCAGAGACCCAGTACTTC
TRBV20-1	TRBJ2-7	TRBD1	many	CSARRQGRNYEQYF	TGCAGTGCTAGAAGACAGGGGCGCAACTACGAGCAGTACTTC
TRBV6-1	TRBJ1-3	-	many	CASSRRGNSGNTIYF	TGTGCCAGCAGTCGCAGGGGCAACTCTGGAAACACCATATATTTT
TRBV6-1	TRBJ2-2	-	-	CASSGRRDTGELFF	TGTGCCAGCAGTGGACGCAGGGACACCGGGGAGCTGTTTTTT
TRBV5-1	TRBJ2-5	TRBD2	few	CASSLGTSGYQETQYF	TGCGCCAGCAGCTTGGGGACTAGCGGTTATCAAGAGACCCAGTACTTC
TRBV5-5	TRBJ1-5	-	many	CASSFGVDGTSPQHF	TGTGCCAGCAGCTTTGGGGTCGACGGTACCTCGCCCCAGCATTTT
TRBV9	TRBJ2-7	TRBD2	few	CASSSQVVAGAYEQYF	TGTGCCAGCAGCTCCCAAGTGGTAGCGGGAGCCTACGAGCAGTACTTC
TRBV29-1	TRBJ2-1	-	-	CSVERGNSGNEQFF	TGCAGCGTTGAGAGGGGGAATTCCGGCAATGAGCAGTTCTTC
TRBV6-1	TRBJ1-2	-	-	CASSELQGHGYTF	TGTGCCAGCAGTGAACTACAGGGCCATGGCTACACCTTC
TRBV20-1	TRBJ2-3	TRBD2	many	CSARDRAGGPDTQYF	TGCAGTGCTAGAGATCGGGCGGGAGGGCCAGATACGCAGTATTTT
TRBV11-2	TRBJ2-1	-	-	CASSLVGMGDEQFF	TGTGCCAGCAGCTTAGTGGGCATGGGAGATGAGCAGTTCTTC
TRBV20-1	TRBJ2-1	-	few	CSAVSSDSYNEQFF	TGCAGTGCTGTTTCTAGCGACTCCTACAATGAGCAGTTCTTC
TRBV7-8	TRBJ2-7	-	many	CASSLGTAFYEQYF	TGTGCCAGCAGCTTAGGGACAGCTTTCTACGAGCAGTACTTC
TRBV12-3/TRBV12-4	TRBJ2-7	TRBD2	-	CASRWGGGRAYEQYF	TGTGCCAGCAGATGGGGGGGGGGACGCGCTTACGAGCAGTACTTC
TRBV5-6	TRBJ1-5	-	-	CASSPTDSDFSNQPQHF	TGTGCCAGCAGCCCCACTGATTCAGACTTTAGCAATCAGCCCCAGCATTTT
TRBV5-5	TRBJ1-1	-	medium-sized	CASSLELIIEAFF	TGTGCCAGCAGCTTGGAACTGATCATTGAAGCTTTCTTT
TRBV20-1	TRBJ2-5	TRBD2	many	CSARRLAVETQYF	TGCAGTGCTAGGAGACTAGCCGTGGAGACCCAGTACTTC
TRBV6-6	TRBJ1-6	-	-	CASDSQGSPLHF	TGTGCCAGCGACTCCCAGGGTTCACCCCTCCACTTT